This T cell receptor (beta chain) appears in the sequencing data of a study of blood T cell repertoires in COVID-19. This CDR3 contains 20 residues. CDR1 is SGDLS and CDR2 is YYNGEE in the germline V gene. Trimming took 10 bases from V and 6 from J, leaving 39 bases between them. The study counted Cohort 3 donors as recovered given two negative PCRs, clearance, or symptom resolution. TCRdb keeps only in-frame clones here, not all; method: immunoSEQ multiplex PCR. The sample lists approximately 480,000 clones, 87% occurring once. This receptor was identified in a woman aged 18-29 years who had recovered from COVID-19. This chain links TRBV9 with TRBJ2-3, with D possibly being TRBD2 (6 bases). Sequences were obtained from PBMCs or T cells enriched from blood (not recorded which). CDR3 region: CARSLSYSKGRRGYEDTQYF. CDR3 DNA sequence: TGTGCCCGATCACTTAGTTATAGTAAAGGTCGGCGGGGCTATGAGGATACGCAGTATTTT.